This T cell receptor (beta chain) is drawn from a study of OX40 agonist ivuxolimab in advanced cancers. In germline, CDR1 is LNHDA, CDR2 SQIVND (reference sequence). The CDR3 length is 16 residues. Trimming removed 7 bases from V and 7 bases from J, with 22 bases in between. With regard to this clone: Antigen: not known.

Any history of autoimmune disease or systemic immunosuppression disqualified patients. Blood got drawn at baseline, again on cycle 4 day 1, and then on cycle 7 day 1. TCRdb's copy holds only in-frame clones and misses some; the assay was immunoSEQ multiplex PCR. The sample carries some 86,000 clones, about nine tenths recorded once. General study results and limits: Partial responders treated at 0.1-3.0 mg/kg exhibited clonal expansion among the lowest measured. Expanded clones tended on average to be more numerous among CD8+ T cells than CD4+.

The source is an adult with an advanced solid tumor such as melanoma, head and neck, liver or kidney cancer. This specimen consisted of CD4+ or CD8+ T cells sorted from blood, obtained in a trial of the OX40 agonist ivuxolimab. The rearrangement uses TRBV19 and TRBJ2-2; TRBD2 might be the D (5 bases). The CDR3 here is CASKIRLAENGGELFF. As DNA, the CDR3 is TGTGCCAGTAAGATCCGGCTAGCAGAGAACGGCGGGGAGCTGTTTTTT.